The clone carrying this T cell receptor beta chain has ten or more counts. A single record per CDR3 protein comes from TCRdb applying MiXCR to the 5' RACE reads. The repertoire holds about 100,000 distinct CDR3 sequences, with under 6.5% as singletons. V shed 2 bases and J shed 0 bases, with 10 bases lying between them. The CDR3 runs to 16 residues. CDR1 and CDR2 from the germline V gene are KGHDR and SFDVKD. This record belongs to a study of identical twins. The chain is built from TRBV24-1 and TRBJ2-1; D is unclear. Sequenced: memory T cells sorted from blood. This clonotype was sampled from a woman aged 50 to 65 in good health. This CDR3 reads CATSDSLESSYNEQFF. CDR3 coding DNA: TGTGCCACCAGTGATTCCCTCGAAAGCTCCTACAATGAGCAGTTCTTC.